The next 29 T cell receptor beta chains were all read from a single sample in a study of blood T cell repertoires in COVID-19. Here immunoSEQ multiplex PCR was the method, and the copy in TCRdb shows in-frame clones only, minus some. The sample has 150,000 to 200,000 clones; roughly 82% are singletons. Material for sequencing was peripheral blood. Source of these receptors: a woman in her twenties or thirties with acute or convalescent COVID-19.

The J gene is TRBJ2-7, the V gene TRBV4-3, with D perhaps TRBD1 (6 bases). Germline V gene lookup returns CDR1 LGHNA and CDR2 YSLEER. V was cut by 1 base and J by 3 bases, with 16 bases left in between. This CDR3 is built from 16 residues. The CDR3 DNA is TGCGCCAGCAGCCAAGGGGGTGGTAGGGGGATCTACGAGCAGTACTTC. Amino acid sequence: CASSQGGGRGIYEQYF.

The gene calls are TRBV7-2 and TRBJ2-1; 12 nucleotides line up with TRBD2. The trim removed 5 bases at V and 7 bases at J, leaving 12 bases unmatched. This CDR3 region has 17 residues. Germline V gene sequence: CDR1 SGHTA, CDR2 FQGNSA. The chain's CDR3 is CASSPGLAGGPDNEQFF. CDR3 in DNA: TGTGCCAGCAGCCCTGGGCTAGCGGGAGGGCCGGATAATGAGCAGTTCTTC.

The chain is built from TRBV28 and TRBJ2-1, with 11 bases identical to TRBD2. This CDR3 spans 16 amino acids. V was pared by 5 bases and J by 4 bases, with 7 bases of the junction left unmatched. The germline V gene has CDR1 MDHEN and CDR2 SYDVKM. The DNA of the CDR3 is TGTGCCAGCAGTCCCCGACTAGCGGGATTATACAATGAGCAGTTCTTC. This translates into CASSPRLAGLYNEQFF. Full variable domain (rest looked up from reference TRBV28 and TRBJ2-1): DVKVTQSSRYLVKRTGEKVFLECVQDMDHENMFWYRQDPGLGLRLIYFSYDVKMKEKGDIPEGYSVSREKKERFSLILESASTNQTSMYLCASSPRLAGLYNEQFFGPGTRLTVL.

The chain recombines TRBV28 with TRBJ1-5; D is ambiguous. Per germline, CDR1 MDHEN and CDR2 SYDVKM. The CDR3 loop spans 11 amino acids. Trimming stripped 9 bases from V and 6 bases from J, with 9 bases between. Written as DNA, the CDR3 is TGTGCCAGTTCCTACCGTCAGCCCCAGCATTTT. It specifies CASSYRQPQHF.

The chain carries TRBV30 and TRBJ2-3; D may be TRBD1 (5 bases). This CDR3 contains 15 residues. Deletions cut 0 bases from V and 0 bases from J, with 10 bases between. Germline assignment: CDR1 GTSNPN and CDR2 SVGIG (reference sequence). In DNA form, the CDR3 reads TGTGCCTGGAGTGTTTGGGGCTCTAGCACAGATACGCAGTATTTT. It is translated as CAWSVWGSSTDTQYF.

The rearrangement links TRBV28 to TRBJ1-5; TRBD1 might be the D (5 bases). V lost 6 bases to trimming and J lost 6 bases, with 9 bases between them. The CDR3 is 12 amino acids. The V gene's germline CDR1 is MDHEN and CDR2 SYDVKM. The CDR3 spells CASSRAAQPQHF. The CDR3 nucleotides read TGTGCCAGCAGCAGGGCTGCTCAGCCCCAGCATTTT.

The CDR3 bases are TGTGCCAGCAGACGGGGTTCCAGATTGATGAACACTGAAGCTTTCTTT. It yields the protein CASRRGSRLMNTEAFF. This chain links TRBV7-2 with TRBJ1-1; D unclear. CDR3 length: 16 residues. The germline V gene encodes CDR1 SGHTA and CDR2 FQGNSA. Trimming removed 6 bases from V and 0 bases from J, with 17 bases in between.

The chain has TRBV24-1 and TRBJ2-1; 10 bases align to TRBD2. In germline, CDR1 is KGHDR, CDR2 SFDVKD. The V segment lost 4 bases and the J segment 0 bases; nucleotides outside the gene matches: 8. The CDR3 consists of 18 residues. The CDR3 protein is CATSDILAGERSYNEQFF. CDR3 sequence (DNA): TGTGCCACCAGTGACATTCTAGCGGGGGAACGCTCCTACAATGAGCAGTTCTTC.

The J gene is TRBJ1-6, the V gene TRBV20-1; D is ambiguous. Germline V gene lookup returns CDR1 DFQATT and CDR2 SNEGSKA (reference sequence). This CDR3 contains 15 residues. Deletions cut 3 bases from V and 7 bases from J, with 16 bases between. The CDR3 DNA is TGCAGTGCTAGTCTCGGTCCAGGCGGGAATTCACCCCTCCACTTT. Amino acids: CSASLGPGGNSPLHF.

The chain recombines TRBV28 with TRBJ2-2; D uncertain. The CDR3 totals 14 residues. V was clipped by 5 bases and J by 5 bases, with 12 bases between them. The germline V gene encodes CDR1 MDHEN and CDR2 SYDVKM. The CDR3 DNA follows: TGTGCCAGCAGTCCCAGGTGGCGAACCGGGGAGCTGTTTTTT. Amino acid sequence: CASSPRWRTGELFF.

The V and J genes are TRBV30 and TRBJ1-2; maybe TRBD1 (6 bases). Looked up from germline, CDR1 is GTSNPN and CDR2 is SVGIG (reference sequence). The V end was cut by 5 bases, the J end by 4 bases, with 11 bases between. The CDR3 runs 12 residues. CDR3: CAWGRTVYGYTF. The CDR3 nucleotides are TGTGCCTGGGGCAGGACAGTCTATGGCTACACCTTC.

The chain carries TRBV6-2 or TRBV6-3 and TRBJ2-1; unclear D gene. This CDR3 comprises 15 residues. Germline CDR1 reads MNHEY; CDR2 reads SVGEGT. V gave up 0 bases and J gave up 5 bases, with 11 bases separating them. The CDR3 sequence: CASSYSNFGDNEQFF. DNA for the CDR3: TGTGCCAGCAGTTACTCGAATTTCGGAGACAATGAGCAGTTCTTC.

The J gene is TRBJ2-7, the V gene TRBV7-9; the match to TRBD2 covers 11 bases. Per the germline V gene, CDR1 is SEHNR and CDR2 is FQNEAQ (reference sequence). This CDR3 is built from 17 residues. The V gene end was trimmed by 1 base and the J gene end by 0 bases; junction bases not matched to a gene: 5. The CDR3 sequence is CASSLGTSGPNSYEQYF. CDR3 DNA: TGTGCCAGCAGCTTAGGGACTAGCGGGCCTAACTCCTACGAGCAGTACTTC.

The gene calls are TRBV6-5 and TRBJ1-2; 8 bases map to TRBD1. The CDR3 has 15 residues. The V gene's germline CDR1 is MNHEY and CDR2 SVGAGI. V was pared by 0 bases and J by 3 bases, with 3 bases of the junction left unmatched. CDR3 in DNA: TGTGCCAGCAGTTACTCCAGACAGGGGTACTATGGCTACACCTTC. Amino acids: CASSYSRQGYYGYTF.

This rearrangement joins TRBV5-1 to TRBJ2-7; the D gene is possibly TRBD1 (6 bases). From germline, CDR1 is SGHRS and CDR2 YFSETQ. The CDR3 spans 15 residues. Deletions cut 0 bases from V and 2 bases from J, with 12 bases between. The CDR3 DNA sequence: TGCGCCAGCAGCTTGGGATCCGGACAGCCCTACGAGCAGTACTTC. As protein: CASSLGSGQPYEQYF.

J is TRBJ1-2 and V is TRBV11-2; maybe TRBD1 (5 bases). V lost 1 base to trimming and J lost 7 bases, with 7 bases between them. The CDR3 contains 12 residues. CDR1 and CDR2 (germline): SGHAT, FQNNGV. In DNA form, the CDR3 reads TGTGCCAGCAGCTTAGGCGGGGGTGGCTACACCTTC. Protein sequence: CASSLGGGGYTF.

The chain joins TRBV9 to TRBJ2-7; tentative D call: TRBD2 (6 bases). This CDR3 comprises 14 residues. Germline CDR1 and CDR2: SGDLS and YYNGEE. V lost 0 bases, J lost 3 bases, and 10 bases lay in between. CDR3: CASSVGGENYEQYF. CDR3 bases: TGTGCCAGCAGCGTAGGGGGGGAAAACTACGAGCAGTACTTC.

The CDR3 loop reads CASSYSKRLAGSYNEQFF. CDR3 nucleotide sequence: TGTGCCAGCAGTTACTCCAAAAGACTAGCGGGCTCCTACAATGAGCAGTTCTTC. The V call is TRBV6-2 or TRBV6-3, the J call TRBJ2-1, with 10 bases matching TRBD2. Per the germline V gene, CDR1 is MNHEY and CDR2 is SVGEGT. Trimming removed 0 bases from V and 0 bases from J; junction bases left unmatched: 5. The CDR3 consists of 18 residues.

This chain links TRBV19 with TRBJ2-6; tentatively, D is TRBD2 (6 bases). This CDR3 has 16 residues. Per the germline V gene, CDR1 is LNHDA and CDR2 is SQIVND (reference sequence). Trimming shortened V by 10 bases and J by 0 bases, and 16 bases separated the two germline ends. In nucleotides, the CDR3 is TGTGCCACTCGGGAGAGGGCAGCCTCTGGGGCCAACGTCCTGACTTTC. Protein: CATRERAASGANVLTF.

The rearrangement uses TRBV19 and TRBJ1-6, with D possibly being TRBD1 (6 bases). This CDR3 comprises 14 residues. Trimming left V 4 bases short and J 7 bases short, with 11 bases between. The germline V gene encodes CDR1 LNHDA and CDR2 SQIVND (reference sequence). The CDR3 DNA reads TGTGCCAGTAGTAGCGGGGGGCGGAATTCACCCCTCCACTTT. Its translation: CASSSGGRNSPLHF.

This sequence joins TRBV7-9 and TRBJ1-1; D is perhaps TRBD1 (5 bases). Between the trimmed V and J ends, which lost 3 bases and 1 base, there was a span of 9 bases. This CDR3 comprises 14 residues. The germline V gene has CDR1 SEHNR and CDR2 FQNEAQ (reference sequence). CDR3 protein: CASSLGQGNTEAFF. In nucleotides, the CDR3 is TGTGCCAGCAGCTTGGGTCAGGGGAACACTGAAGCTTTCTTT.

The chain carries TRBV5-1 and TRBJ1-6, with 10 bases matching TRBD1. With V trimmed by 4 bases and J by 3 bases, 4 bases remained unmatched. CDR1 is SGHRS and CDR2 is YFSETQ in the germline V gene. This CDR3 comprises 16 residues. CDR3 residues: CASSPDRGDYNSPLHF. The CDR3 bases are TGCGCCAGCAGCCCGGACAGGGGGGACTATAATTCACCCCTCCACTTT.

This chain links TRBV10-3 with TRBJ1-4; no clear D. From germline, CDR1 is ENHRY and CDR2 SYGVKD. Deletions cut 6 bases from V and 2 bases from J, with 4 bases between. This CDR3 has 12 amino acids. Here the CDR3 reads CAISSTNEKLFF. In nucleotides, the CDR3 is TGTGCCATCAGCTCGACTAATGAAAAACTGTTTTTT.

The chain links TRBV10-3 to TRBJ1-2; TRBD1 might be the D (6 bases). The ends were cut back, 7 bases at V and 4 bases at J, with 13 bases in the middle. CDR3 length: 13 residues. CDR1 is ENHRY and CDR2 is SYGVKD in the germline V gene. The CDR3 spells CAITLLQGYGYTF. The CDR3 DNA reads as TGTGCCATCACCCTGCTACAGGGCTATGGCTACACCTTC.

The CDR3 coding sequence is TGTGCCAGCAGCTTATACGGGGGCCAAGAGACCCAGTACTTC. Translating gives CASSLYGGQETQYF. The gene calls are TRBV7-2 and TRBJ2-5, with D possibly TRBD2 on 6 matching bases. Between the trimmed V and J ends, which lost 2 bases and 1 base, there was a span of 8 bases. Germline V CDR1 and CDR2: SGHTA, FQGNSA. The CDR3 totals 14 residues.

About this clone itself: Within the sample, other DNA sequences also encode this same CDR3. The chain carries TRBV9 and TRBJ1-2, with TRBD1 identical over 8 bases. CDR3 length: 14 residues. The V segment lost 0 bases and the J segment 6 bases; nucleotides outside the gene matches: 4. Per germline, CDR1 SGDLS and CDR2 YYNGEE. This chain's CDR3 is CASSVGQGIHGYTF. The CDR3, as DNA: TGTGCCAGCAGCGTAGGACAGGGGATACATGGCTACACCTTC.

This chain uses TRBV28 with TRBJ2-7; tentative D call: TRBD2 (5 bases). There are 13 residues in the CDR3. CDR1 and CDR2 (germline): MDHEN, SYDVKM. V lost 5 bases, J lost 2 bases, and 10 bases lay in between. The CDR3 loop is CASSQTGTYEQYF. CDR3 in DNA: TGTGCCAGCAGTCAGACCGGGACCTACGAGCAGTACTTC.

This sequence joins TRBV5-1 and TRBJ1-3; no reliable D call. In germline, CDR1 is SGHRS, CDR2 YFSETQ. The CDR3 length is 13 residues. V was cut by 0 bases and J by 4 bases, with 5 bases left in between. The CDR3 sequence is CASSLDMGNTIYF. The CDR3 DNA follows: TGCGCCAGCAGCTTGGATATGGGAAACACCATATATTTT. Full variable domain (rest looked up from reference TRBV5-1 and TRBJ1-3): KAGVTQTPRYLIKTRGQQVTLSCSPISGHRSVSWYQQTPGQGLQFLFEYFSETQRNKGNFPGRFSGRQFSNSRSEMNVSTLELGDSALYLCASSLDMGNTIYFGEGSWLTVV.

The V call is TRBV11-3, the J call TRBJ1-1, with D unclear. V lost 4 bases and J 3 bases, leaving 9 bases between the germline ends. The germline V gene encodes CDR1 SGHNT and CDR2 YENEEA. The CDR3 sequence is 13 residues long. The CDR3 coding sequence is TGTGCCAGCAGCTATTGGAGGGACACTGAAGCTTTCTTT. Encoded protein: CASSYWRDTEAFF.